This T cell receptor beta chain was sequenced for a study of T cell responses to AZD1222 COVID-19 vaccine. General study findings and limits: Every sample of the repertoires postdated the peak T cell response. Possibly, clonal diversity was underestimated; donors were largely white British and included more females. Seropositive AZD1222 recipients at baseline numbered only five or six.

The CDR3 spans 12 residues. In germline, CDR1 is PRHDT, CDR2 FYEKMQ (reference sequence). Trimming at V came to 8 bases and at J to 9 bases, leaving 8 bases not matched to a gene. Sequencing used immunoSEQ multiplex PCR; TCRdb keeps in-frame clones, though not all of them. The sample carries 160,000 or so clones, 85% to 90% recorded once. This clone was seen just once. Antigen: not known. The receptor was derived from an adult who received the MenACWY meningococcal vaccine as a control. The rearrangement joins TRBV13 to TRBJ1-2; 8 bases align to TRBD1. The input for sequencing was peripheral blood, taken 28 days after the second dose of the MenACWY control vaccine. CDR3 loop: CASEDRGYSYTF. The CDR3 coding sequence is TGTGCCAGCGAAGACAGGGGTTACAGCTACACCTTC.